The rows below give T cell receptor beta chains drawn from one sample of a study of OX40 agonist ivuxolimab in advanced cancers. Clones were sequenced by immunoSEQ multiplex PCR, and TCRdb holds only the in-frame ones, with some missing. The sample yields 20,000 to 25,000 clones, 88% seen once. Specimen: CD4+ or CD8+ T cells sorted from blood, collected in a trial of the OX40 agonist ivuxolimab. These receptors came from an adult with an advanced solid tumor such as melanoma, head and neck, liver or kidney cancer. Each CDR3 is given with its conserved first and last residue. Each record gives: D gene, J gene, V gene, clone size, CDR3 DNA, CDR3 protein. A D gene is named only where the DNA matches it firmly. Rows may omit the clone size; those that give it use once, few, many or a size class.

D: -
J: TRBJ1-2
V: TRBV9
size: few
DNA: TGTGCCAGCAGCGTAGGTCAGGGGCCCTATGGCTACACCTTC
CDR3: CASSVGQGPYGYTF

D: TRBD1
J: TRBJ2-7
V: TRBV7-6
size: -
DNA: TGTGCCAGCAGCTTGGTTGGGACAGGGGGCTACTACGAGCAGTACTTC
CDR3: CASSLVGTGGYYEQYF

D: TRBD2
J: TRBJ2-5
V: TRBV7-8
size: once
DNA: TGTGCCAGCAGTGAAGCGGGAGGGAGCCCAGAGACCCAGTACTTC
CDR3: CASSEAGGSPETQYF

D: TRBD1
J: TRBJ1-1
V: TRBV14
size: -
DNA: TGTGCCAGCAGCCAAGATAGGACAGGGGGGACTGAAGCTTTCTTT
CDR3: CASSQDRTGGTEAFF

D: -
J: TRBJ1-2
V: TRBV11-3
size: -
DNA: TGTGCCAGTTTCTTTCACCGTAACTATGGCTACACCTTC
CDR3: CASFFHRNYGYTF

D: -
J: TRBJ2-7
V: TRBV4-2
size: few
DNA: TGTGCCAGCAGCCAAGATAACGACGAGCAGTACTTC
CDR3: CASSQDNDEQYF

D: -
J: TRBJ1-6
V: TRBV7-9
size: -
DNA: TGTGCCAGCAGATACCCCGGCAGTAATTCACCCCTCCACTTT
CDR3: CASRYPGSNSPLHF

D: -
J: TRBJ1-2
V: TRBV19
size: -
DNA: TGTGCCAGTAGTATCAGAGGGTCTAGAGGCTACACCTTC
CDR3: CASSIRGSRGYTF

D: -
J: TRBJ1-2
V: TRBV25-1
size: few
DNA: TGTGCCAGCCGCGCTGGGGGTTTGGGTGGCTACACCTTC
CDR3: CASRAGGLGGYTF

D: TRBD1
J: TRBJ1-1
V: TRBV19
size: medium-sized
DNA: TGTGCCAGTAGTATTGACAGGGGGTACACTGAAGCTTTCTTT
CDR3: CASSIDRGYTEAFF

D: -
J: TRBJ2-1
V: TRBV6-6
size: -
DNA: TGTGCCAGCAGTTACGGGGGCAATGAGCAGTTCTTC
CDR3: CASSYGGNEQFF

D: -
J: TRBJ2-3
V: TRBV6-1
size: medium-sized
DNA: TGTGCCAGCAGTGAAACGGCCGAAGGAGGCACAGATACGCAGTATTTT
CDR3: CASSETAEGGTDTQYF

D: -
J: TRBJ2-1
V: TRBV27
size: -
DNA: TGTGCCAGCAGTTTACCCCCAGGCAATGAGCAGTTCTTC
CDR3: CASSLPPGNEQFF

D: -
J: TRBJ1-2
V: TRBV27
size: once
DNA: TGTGCCAGCAGGTCCGGTTATGGCTACACCTTC
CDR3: CASRSGYGYTF

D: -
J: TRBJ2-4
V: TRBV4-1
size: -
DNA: TGCGCCAGCAGCCAAGATCGGGGCCCCGAGGCCAAAAACATTCAGTACTTC
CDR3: CASSQDRGPEAKNIQYF

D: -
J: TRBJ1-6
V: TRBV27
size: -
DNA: TGTGCCAGCAGTTTATCGGCGGATTCACCCCTCCACTTT
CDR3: CASSLSADSPLHF

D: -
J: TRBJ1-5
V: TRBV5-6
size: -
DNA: TGTGCCAGCAGCTTGGGAGTAGGACAGCCCCAGCATTTT
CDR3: CASSLGVGQPQHF

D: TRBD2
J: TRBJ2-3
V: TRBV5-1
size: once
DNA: TGCGCCAGCAGCTCATCCGGGACTAGATCCACAGATACGCAGTATTTT
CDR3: CASSSSGTRSTDTQYF

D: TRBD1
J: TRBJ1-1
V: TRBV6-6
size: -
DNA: TGTGCCAGCAGTTACCGGACAGGACCGAACACTGAAGCTTTCTTT
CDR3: CASSYRTGPNTEAFF

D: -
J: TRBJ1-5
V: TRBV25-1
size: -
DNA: TGTGCCAGCAGTCAGGGCGTTGGCAATCAGCCCCAGCATTTT
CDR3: CASSQGVGNQPQHF

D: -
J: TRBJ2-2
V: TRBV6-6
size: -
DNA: TGTGCCAGCAGTTATCCTACCGGGGAGCTGTTTTTT
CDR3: CASSYPTGELFF

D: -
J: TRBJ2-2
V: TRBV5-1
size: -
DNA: TGCGCCAGCAGCTTGGAAGGGGATAGCTACATTCCCGGGGAGCTGTTTTTT
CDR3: CASSLEGDSYIPGELFF

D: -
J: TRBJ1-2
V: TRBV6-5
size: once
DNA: TGTGCCAGCAGTTACTCGGGCTCGAGTGGCTACACCTTC
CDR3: CASSYSGSSGYTF

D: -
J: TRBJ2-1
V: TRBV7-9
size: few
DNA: TGTGCCAGCAGCTTACCAGGATTCACGAATGAGCAGTTCTTC
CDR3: CASSLPGFTNEQFF

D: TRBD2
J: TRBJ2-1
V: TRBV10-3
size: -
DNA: TGTGCCATCAGTCCGACTAGCGGGACCAACAATGAGCAGTTCTTC
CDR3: CAISPTSGTNNEQFF

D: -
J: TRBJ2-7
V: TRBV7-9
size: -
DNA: TGTGCCAGCAGTTGGGAGCCCCCCTACGAGCAGTACTTC
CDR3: CASSWEPPYEQYF

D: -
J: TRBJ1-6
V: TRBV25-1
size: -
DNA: TGTGCCAGCAGTGAATCTGCCAGGTACAATTCACCCCTCCACTTT
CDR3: CASSESARYNSPLHF

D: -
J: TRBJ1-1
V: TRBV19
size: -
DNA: TGTGCCAGTAGTAGAGGGGCCGCCCCGGGGACTGAAGCTTTCTTT
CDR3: CASSRGAAPGTEAFF

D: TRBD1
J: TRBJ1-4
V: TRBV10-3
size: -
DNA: TGTGCCATCGCGGACAGGGGCAATAATGAAAAACTGTTTTTT
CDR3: CAIADRGNNEKLFF

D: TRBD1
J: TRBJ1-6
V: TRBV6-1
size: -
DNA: TGTGCCAGCAGTGAAGGGACAGGGGATAATTCACCCCTCCACTTT
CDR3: CASSEGTGDNSPLHF